This TCR beta chain was found in a study of cytomegalovirus exposure and HLA in healthy donors. General observations from the study: Both high specificity and high sensitivity reportedly marked the classifier's diagnosis of cytomegalovirus status. In vitro assays verified that three CMV-associated chains recognized CMV antigens specifically. That first-cohort TCR clusters tended to co-occur in the roughly 110 validation repertoires was found in a later analysis. Overall, approximately 150 TCR beta chains were annotated as cytomegalovirus-associated.

Data came from immunoSEQ multiplex PCR; TCRdb stores just in-frame clones and leaves some out. Of approximately 220,000 clones listed, about 90% were seen once; the top ten hold more than 0.85%. On this clone itself: Its antigen remains unknown.

The V end lost 4 bases, the J end lost 8 bases, and 12 bases lay between the germline ends. The CDR3 contains 13 residues. The specimen was PBMCs. The clonotype comes from a young woman in good health and CMV-seronegative. V is TRBV23-1 and J is TRBJ1-5; D is unclear. TRBV23-1 qualifies as an ORF whose function is uncertain. The CDR3 bases are TGCGCCAGCAGTCGCCCACAGTCGGAGCCCCAGCATTTT. Translating gives CASSRPQSEPQHF.